These 28 T cell receptor beta chains came from one sample sequenced in a study of shared clonotypes between healthy human individuals (TCRdb year 2020). The protocol used for the library was the immunoSEQ multiplex PCR assay. TCRdb stores this immuneACCESS table with in-frame sequences only. Part of the clones is absent; in the studies checked, under half of the shortfall reflects unresolved V genes, and no reason is known for the rest. The sample has some 500,000 clones on record, about 96% of them singletons. The ten most abundant clones make up approximately 0.067% of the sample. Sequencing was performed on naive CD4+ T cells sorted from blood. The cell subset or site label on this specimen signifies: CD45RA+ positively selected. The receptors come from a woman under 40 in good health.

The V call is TRBV10-2, the J call TRBJ2-7; TRBD2 might be the D (6 bases). The CDR3 totals 16 residues. V was cut by 7 bases and J by 3 bases, with 22 bases left in between. Germline CDR1 reads WSHSY; CDR2 reads SAAADI. In DNA, the CDR3 is TGCGCCAGCACCAACTGGAGGGCAGGCGACGGCTACGAGCAGTACTTC. It yields the protein CASTNWRAGDGYEQYF.

The rearrangement links TRBV7-9 to TRBJ2-2, with TRBD1 matching over 8 bases. With V trimmed by 4 bases and J by 4 bases, 5 bases remained unmatched. The CDR3 totals 15 residues. In germline, CDR1 is SEHNR, CDR2 FQNEAQ (reference sequence). In DNA form, the CDR3 reads TGTGCCAGCAGCTCGGTAACAGGGGGCACCGGGGAGCTGTTTTTT. Protein product: CASSSVTGGTGELFF.

The chain couples TRBV29-1 to TRBJ2-7; D unresolved. Trimming stripped 4 bases from V and 0 bases from J, with 7 bases between. Germline V gene data show CDR1 as SQVTM and CDR2 as ANQGSEA. The CDR3 has 12 amino acids. The DNA for the CDR3 is TGCAGCGTTGTAGCCAACTCCTACGAGCAGTACTTC. This translates into CSVVANSYEQYF.

The gene calls are TRBV10-3 and TRBJ2-1; D not certain. CDR3 length: 15 residues. V was cut by 3 bases and J by 9 bases, with 18 bases left in between. Germline loops: CDR1 ENHRY, CDR2 SYGVKD. DNA for the CDR3: TGTGCCATCAGTGATCGTGGACCGCCCCCGAGTGAGCAGTTCTTC. It codes for CAISDRGPPPSEQFF.

The chain has TRBV2 and TRBJ1-6; D call uncertain. The CDR3 has 14 residues. Trimming took 8 bases from V and 7 from J, leaving 15 bases between them. Germline loops: CDR1 SNHLY, CDR2 FYNNEI. CDR3 in amino acids: CASGKGGPNSPLHF. CDR3 coding DNA: TGTGCCAGCGGGAAGGGAGGACCGAATTCACCCCTCCACTTT.

The rearrangement uses TRBV4-1 and TRBJ1-3; 10 bases align to TRBD1. The germline V gene encodes CDR1 MGHRA and CDR2 YSYEKL. Unmatched junction bases numbered 4, after V lost 2 bases and J lost 0 bases. This CDR3 contains 17 residues. DNA for the CDR3: TGCGCCAGCAGCCAACCGGGACAGGGGAGCTCTGGAAACACCATATATTTT. This translates into CASSQPGQGSSGNTIYF.

The chain has TRBV2 and TRBJ1-2; D is perhaps TRBD1 (5 bases). Trimming removed 6 bases at V and 4 bases at J, with 15 bases between. The CDR3 is 14 amino acids. From germline, CDR1 is SNHLY and CDR2 FYNNEI. CDR3 residues: CASRSQGGGYGYTF. The CDR3 DNA follows: TGTGCCAGCAGGAGCCAGGGAGGTGGCTATGGCTACACCTTC.

The gene calls are TRBV6-5 and TRBJ2-5; D gene ambiguous. The CDR3 totals 15 residues. Germline V lookup: CDR1 MNHEY, CDR2 SVGAGI. The V gene lost 0 bases and the J gene lost 2 bases, with 10 bases spanning the gap. The CDR3 DNA reads as TGTGCCAGCAGTTACTCGGCAGGACCACAAGAGACCCAGTACTTC. It is translated as CASSYSAGPQETQYF.

This clone was seen just once. The chain has TRBV7-9 and TRBJ2-7, with D possibly TRBD1 on 6 matching bases. Trimming left V 4 bases short and J 6 bases short, with 16 bases between. The CDR3 loop spans 14 amino acids. Germline lookup yields CDR1 SEHNR and CDR2 FQNEAQ (reference sequence). The CDR3 nucleotides are TGTGCCAGCAGCTCTCGGGACACCTACTCCGAGCAGTACTTC. It encodes CASSSRDTYSEQYF.

The V and J genes are TRBV20-1 and TRBJ1-5; TRBD1 is a possible D gene (5 bases). Germline CDR1 DFQATT, CDR2 SNEGSKA (reference sequence). V gave up 8 bases and J gave up 4 bases, with 9 bases separating them. The CDR3 is made up of 11 amino acids. The chain's CDR3 is CSNRSNQPQHF. The CDR3 DNA is TGCAGTAACAGGAGTAATCAGCCCCAGCATTTT.

A note on this clone: Other DNA variants within this sample encode the same CDR3. The rearrangement uses TRBV18 and TRBJ2-7; D is unresolved. Trimming pared 3 bases from V and 4 bases from J, leaving 7 bases between. Germline lookup yields CDR1 KGHSH and CDR2 LQKENI. The CDR3 runs 12 residues. Written as DNA, the CDR3 is TGTGCCAGCTCACCGGGCTCGTACGAGCAGTACTTC. This sequence encodes CASSPGSYEQYF.

The chain carries TRBV28 and TRBJ2-5, with 13 positions matching TRBD2. CDR3 length: 13 amino acids. Germline V lookup: CDR1 MDHEN, CDR2 SYDVKM. Germline trimming cut 6 bases from V and 11 bases from J; bases unmatched to any gene: 6. The CDR3, as DNA: TGTGCCAGCAGCGGAACGGGACTAGCGGGACAGTACTTC. It yields the protein CASSGTGLAGQYF.

The chain has TRBV5-1 and TRBJ2-1; 13 nucleotides line up with TRBD2. V was clipped by 0 bases and J by 8 bases; unmatched bases: 8. The CDR3 consists of 17 residues. CDR1 and CDR2 (germline): SGHRS, YFSETQ. Written as DNA, the CDR3 is TGCGCCAGCAGCTTGGCCTCGGCACTAGCGGGAGGGCATGAGCAGTTCTTC. Encoded protein: CASSLASALAGGHEQFF.

The chain has TRBV6-5 and TRBJ1-2, with D maybe TRBD1 (5 bases). Per germline, CDR1 MNHEY and CDR2 SVGAGI. The V end lost 8 bases, the J end lost 2 bases, and 18 bases lay between the germline ends. This CDR3 contains 15 residues. CDR3 residues: CASRPRGMVNYGYTF. CDR3 sequence (DNA): TGTGCCAGCCGACCCCGGGGCATGGTCAACTATGGCTACACCTTC.

The chain has TRBV10-1 and TRBJ2-7, with no clear D. The CDR3 loop spans 15 amino acids. The V end lost 0 bases, the J end lost 2 bases, and 11 bases lay between the germline ends. Germline CDR1 is WNHNN and CDR2 is SYGVQD (reference sequence). CDR3 coding DNA: TGCGCCAGCAGTGAGTCCTCGGCCTGGACCTACGAGCAGTACTTC. This sequence encodes CASSESSAWTYEQYF.

This sequence joins TRBV6-5 and TRBJ2-7; no reliable D call. This CDR3 contains 12 residues. V dropped 2 bases and J dropped 6 bases, with 8 bases sitting between them. The germline CDR1 and CDR2 sequences are MNHEY and SVGAGI. CDR3 amino acids: CASSYDLREQYF. DNA of the CDR3: TGTGCCAGCAGTTACGACCTCCGCGAGCAGTACTTC.

The chain links TRBV20-1 to TRBJ1-4, with D hard to call. V dropped 3 bases and J dropped 8 bases, with 7 bases sitting between them. The CDR3 spans 11 residues. Germline lookup yields CDR1 DFQATT and CDR2 SNEGSKA (reference sequence). This CDR3 is CSASFEEKLFF. Written as DNA, the CDR3 is TGCAGTGCTAGTTTTGAGGAAAAACTGTTTTTT.

V gene TRBV14 combines with J gene TRBJ2-1; TRBD2 matches 11 bases. V dropped 0 bases and J dropped 4; count of bases not matched to a gene: 11. Germline V gives CDR1 SGHDN, CDR2 FVKESK. The CDR3 spans 19 residues. CDR3 amino acids: CASSQERGLAEWRYNEQFF. The CDR3 nucleotides read TGTGCCAGCAGCCAAGAGAGGGGACTAGCGGAATGGAGGTACAATGAGCAGTTCTTC.

This clone has only a few counts. Distinct nucleotide sequences in the sample also encode this CDR3. The CDR3 nucleotides are TGTGCCAGCAGCTTAACTAGCGGGATCTACAATGAGCAGTTCTTC. It specifies CASSLTSGIYNEQFF. This chain uses TRBV7-2 with TRBJ2-1; TRBD2 agrees at 10 bases. The CDR3 covers 15 residues. Unmatched junction bases numbered 1, after V lost 2 bases and J lost 3 bases. In germline, CDR1 is SGHTA, CDR2 FQGNSA. Supplemented by reference TRBV7-2 and TRBJ2-1, the full variable domain reads GAGVSQSPSNKVTEKGKDVELRCDPISGHTALYWYRQSLGQGLEFLIYFQGNSAPDKSGLPSDRFSAERTGGSVSTLTIQRTQQEDSAVYLCASSLTSGIYNEQFFGPGTRLTVL.

The rearrangement links TRBV29-1 to TRBJ2-3; D call uncertain. This CDR3 contains 16 residues. Deletions cut 4 bases from V and 1 base from J, with 18 bases between. Per the germline V gene, CDR1 is SQVTM and CDR2 is ANQGSEA. The CDR3 protein is CSVAFSYRPGTDTQYF. CDR3 in DNA: TGCAGCGTTGCTTTCAGTTACCGACCGGGCACAGATACGCAGTATTTT.

Here the CDR3 DNA reads TGTGCCAGCAGTGACGTGACAGGGCCTTACGAGCAGTACTTC. Translating gives CASSDVTGPYEQYF. This chain uses TRBV2 with TRBJ2-7, with 7 bases matching TRBD1. The germline V gene has CDR1 SNHLY and CDR2 FYNNEI. V lost 3 bases, J lost 4 bases, and 6 bases stayed unmatched. There are 14 residues in the CDR3.

This clone was observed once. The chain uses TRBV25-1 and TRBJ2-7; the match to TRBD2 covers 9 bases. There are 15 residues in the CDR3. CDR1 is MGHDK, CDR2 SYGVNS, per germline. V lost 8 bases and J lost 3; bases outside the gene matches: 11. The CDR3, as DNA: TGTGCCAGCTTCGGAGAGACTAGCGGCTTCTACGAGCAGTACTTC. Its protein is CASFGETSGFYEQYF.

This chain connects TRBV18 to TRBJ2-7, with 7 nucleotides matching TRBD1. Unmatched junction bases numbered 6, after V lost 5 bases and J lost 5 bases. The CDR3 runs 13 residues. Germline V gives CDR1 KGHSH, CDR2 LQKENI. CDR3 loop: CASSTQTGDEQYF. DNA for the CDR3: TGTGCCAGCTCAACGCAAACAGGGGACGAGCAGTACTTC.

The rearrangement uses TRBV7-9 and TRBJ1-2; D is undetermined. The germline V gene has CDR1 SEHNR and CDR2 FQNEAQ (reference sequence). Deletions cut 0 bases from V and 5 bases from J, with 7 bases between. The CDR3 extends over 13 amino acids. The CDR3 loop is CASSLAEGYGYTF. In DNA form, the CDR3 reads TGTGCCAGCAGCTTAGCGGAGGGTTATGGCTACACCTTC.

The sample holds one count of this clone. The J gene is TRBJ2-3, the V gene TRBV30; D not resolved. V lost 0 bases to trimming and J lost 6 bases, with 4 bases between them. The CDR3 runs 11 residues. Germline CDR1 reads GTSNPN; CDR2 reads SVGIG (reference sequence). For the CDR3, the DNA is TGTGCCTGGAGTGTACTTGATACGCAGTATTTT. This translates into CAWSVLDTQYF.

This clone was counted between two and nine times. The chain uses TRBV6-5 and TRBJ1-5, with TRBD1 identical over 11 bases. The germline gives CDR1 MNHEY, CDR2 SVGAGI. V lost 6 bases and J lost 4; bases outside the gene matches: 5. The CDR3 contains 15 residues. CDR3 bases: TGTGCCAGCAGGAGGGACAGGGGGATGAATCAGCCCCAGCATTTT. Amino acid sequence: CASRRDRGMNQPQHF.

V usage is TRBV28 and J usage is TRBJ2-5; D is unresolved. Germline-derived CDR1 and CDR2 are MDHEN and SYDVKM. The CDR3 sequence is 17 residues long. V was clipped by 2 bases and J by 7 bases, with 23 bases between them. The DNA of the CDR3 is TGTGCCAGCAGTTTACTCGGTGGGCCGCGACGCACGGGGACCCAGTACTTC. It codes for CASSLLGGPRRTGTQYF.

The chain uses TRBV6-5 and TRBJ1-2; no clear D. Germline CDR1 reads MNHEY; CDR2 reads SVGAGI. V gave up 2 bases and J gave up 3 bases, with 10 bases separating them. The CDR3 is 14 residues long. The CDR3 protein is CASSYSQRDYGYTF. The DNA of the CDR3 is TGTGCCAGCAGTTACAGCCAGCGGGACTATGGCTACACCTTC.